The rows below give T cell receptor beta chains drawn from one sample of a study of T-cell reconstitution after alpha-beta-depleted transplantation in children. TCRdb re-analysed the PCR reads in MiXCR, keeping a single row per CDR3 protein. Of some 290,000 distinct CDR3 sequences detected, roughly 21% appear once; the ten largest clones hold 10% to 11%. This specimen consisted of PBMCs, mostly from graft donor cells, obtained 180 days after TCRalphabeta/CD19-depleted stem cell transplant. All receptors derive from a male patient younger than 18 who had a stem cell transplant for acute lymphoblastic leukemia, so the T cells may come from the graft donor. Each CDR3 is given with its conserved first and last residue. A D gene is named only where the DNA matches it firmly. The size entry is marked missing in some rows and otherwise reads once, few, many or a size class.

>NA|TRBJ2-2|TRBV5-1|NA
CASIYSGAVNTGELFF
TGCGCCAGCATTTACTCGGGGGCAGTGAACACCGGGGAGCTGTTTTTT
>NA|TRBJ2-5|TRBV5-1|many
CASSFSRGLGQETQYF
TGCGCCAGCAGCTTTTCCCGAGGGTTGGGCCAAGAGACCCAGTACTTC
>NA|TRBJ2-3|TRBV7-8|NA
CASSLGGISTDTQYF
TGTGCCAGCAGCTTAGGGGGGATTAGCACAGATACGCAGTATTTT
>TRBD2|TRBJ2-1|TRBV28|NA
CASSPGVFSGRWNEQFF
TGTGCCAGCAGCCCCGGTGTTTTTAGCGGGAGGTGGAATGAGCAGTTCTTC
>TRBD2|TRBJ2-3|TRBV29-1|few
CSVLPPGLAGYTDTQYF
TGCAGCGTTTTACCTCCGGGACTAGCGGGGTACACAGATACGCAGTATTTT
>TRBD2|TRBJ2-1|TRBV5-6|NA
CASSLDLAGGPGNEQFF
TGTGCCAGCAGCTTGGATCTAGCGGGAGGGCCGGGGAATGAGCAGTTCTTC
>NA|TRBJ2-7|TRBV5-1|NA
CARSLAGGHEQYF
TGCGCCCGCAGCTTGGCCGGGGGGCACGAGCAGTACTTC
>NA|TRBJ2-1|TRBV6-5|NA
CASSYSERSYNEQFF
TGTGCCAGCAGTTACTCGGAACGATCCTACAATGAGCAGTTCTTC
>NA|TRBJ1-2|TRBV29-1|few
CSVERPGWFGYTF
TGCAGCGTTGAAAGGCCAGGGTGGTTTGGCTACACCTTC
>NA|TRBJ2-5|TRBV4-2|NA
CASSQDRERYQETQYF
TGTGCCAGCAGCCAAGATCGCGAGAGGTACCAAGAGACCCAGTACTTC
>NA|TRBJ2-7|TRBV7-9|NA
CASSLGIRYEQYF
TGTGCCAGCAGCTTAGGGATTCGCTACGAGCAGTACTTC
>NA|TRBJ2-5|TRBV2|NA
CASSRTAEETQYF
TGTGCCAGCAGTAGGACAGCTGAAGAGACCCAGTACTTC
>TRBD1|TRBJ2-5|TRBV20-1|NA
CSAGDRVETQYF
TGCAGTGCTGGGGACAGGGTGGAGACCCAGTACTTC
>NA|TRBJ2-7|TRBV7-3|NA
CASSLTGQLLSYEQYF
TGTGCCAGCAGCTTAACGGGCCAGTTGCTCTCCTACGAGCAGTACTTC
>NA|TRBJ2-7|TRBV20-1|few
CSAVGGVDYEQYF
TGCAGTGCCGTAGGGGGGGTGGACTACGAGCAGTACTTC
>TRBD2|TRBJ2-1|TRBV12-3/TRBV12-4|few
CASSLGGGVGEQFF
TGTGCCAGCAGTTTAGGGGGGGGAGTTGGTGAGCAGTTCTTC
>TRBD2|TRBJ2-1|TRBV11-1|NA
CASTNLWTSGNKAYNEQFF
TGTGCCAGCACCAACCTTTGGACTAGCGGGAACAAGGCCTACAATGAGCAGTTCTTC
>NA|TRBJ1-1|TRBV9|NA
CASSVGGHTEAFF
TGTGCCAGCAGCGTAGGGGGTCACACTGAAGCTTTCTTT
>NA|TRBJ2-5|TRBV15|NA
CATSRVVVGQETQYF
TGTGCCACCAGCAGAGTGGTCGTAGGGCAAGAGACCCAGTACTTC
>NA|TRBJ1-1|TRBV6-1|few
CASTPRVAVAEAFF
TGTGCCAGCACCCCCCGCGTTGCGGTTGCTGAAGCTTTCTTT
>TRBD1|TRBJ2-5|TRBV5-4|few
CASSQGQSVETQYF
TGTGCCAGCAGCCAGGGACAGTCAGTAGAGACCCAGTACTTC
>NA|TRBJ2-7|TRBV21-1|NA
CASSKVGAGDSYEQYF
TGTGCCAGCAGCAAAGTAGGCGCGGGTGACTCCTACGAGCAGTACTTC
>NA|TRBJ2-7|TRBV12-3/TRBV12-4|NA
CASRSRDSPYEQYF
TGTGCCAGCAGGTCCCGGGACTCCCCCTACGAGCAGTACTTC
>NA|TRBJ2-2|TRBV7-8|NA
CASSFFNTGELFF
TGTGCCAGCAGCTTTTTTAACACCGGGGAGCTGTTTTTT
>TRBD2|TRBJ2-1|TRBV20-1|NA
CSAPLPGLARYNEQFF
TGCAGTGCCCCCCTGCCGGGACTAGCGCGCTACAATGAGCAGTTCTTC
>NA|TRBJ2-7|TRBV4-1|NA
CASSPAGRPTGTYEQYF
TGCGCCAGCAGCCCCGCAGGGCGGCCTACCGGAACCTACGAGCAGTACTTC
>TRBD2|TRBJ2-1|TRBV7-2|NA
CASSRSGTTLSYNEQFF
TGTGCCAGCAGCAGATCCGGGACTACCCTCTCCTACAATGAGCAGTTCTTC
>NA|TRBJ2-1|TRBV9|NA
CASSVLSTSEFSYNEQFF
TGTGCCAGCAGCGTACTATCTACAAGCGAGTTCTCCTACAATGAGCAGTTCTTC
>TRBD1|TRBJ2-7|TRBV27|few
CASALDRDSPSYEQYF
TGTGCCAGCGCCCTCGACCGGGACAGCCCTTCCTACGAGCAGTACTTC
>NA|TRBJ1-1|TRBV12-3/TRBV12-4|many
CASSRDIIAEAFF
TGTGCCAGCAGCAGGGACATTATCGCTGAAGCTTTCTTT
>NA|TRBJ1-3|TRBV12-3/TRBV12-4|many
CASSRTAISGNTIYF
TGTGCCAGCAGTAGGACAGCTATCTCTGGAAACACCATATATTTT
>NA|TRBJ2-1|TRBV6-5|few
CASSSVADGPGDNEQFF
TGTGCCAGCAGTTCTGTTGCAGATGGTCCGGGGGACAATGAGCAGTTCTTC
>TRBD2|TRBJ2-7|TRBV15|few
CATSRGASGSLSYEQYF
TGTGCCACCAGCAGAGGGGCTAGCGGGAGCCTCTCCTACGAGCAGTACTTC
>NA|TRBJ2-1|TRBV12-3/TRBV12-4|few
CASSVTGLNYNEQFF
TGTGCCAGCAGTGTAACAGGGTTGAACTACAATGAGCAGTTCTTC
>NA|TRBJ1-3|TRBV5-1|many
CASSVGSSGNTIYF
TGCGCCAGCAGTGTGGGCAGCTCTGGAAACACCATATATTTT
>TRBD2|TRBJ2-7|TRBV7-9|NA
CASSLSFTSGAYEQYF
TGTGCCAGCAGCTTAAGTTTCACTAGCGGTGCCTACGAGCAGTACTTC
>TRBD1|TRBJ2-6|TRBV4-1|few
CASSQGTQRDRLFSGANVLTF
TGCGCCAGCAGCCAGGGTACTCAGAGGGACAGACTTTTCTCTGGGGCCAACGTCCTGACTTTC
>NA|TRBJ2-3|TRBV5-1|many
CASSLRADTQYF
TGCGCCAGCAGCTTGAGGGCAGATACGCAGTATTTT
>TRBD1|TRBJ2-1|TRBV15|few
CATSREEGLRQGNEQFF
TGTGCCACCAGCAGAGAAGAGGGCTTAAGACAGGGAAATGAGCAGTTCTTC
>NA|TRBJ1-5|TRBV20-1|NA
CSARPDSNQPQHF
TGCAGTGCTAGGCCGGACAGCAATCAGCCCCAGCATTTT
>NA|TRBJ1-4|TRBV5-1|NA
CASSLDQGWTNEKLFF
TGCGCCAGCAGCTTGGACCAGGGTTGGACTAATGAAAAACTGTTTTTT
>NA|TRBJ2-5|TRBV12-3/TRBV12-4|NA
CASSFERINQGTQYF
TGTGCCAGCAGTTTCGAGCGTATAAATCAGGGGACCCAGTACTTC
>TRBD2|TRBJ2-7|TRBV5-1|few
CASSLFRVLGTSGSSYEQYF
TGCGCCAGCAGCTTGTTCCGGGTCCTAGGGACTAGCGGGAGCTCCTACGAGCAGTACTTC
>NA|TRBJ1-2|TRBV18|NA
CASSPPGGRGYTF
TGTGCCAGCTCACCACCGGGAGGGAGAGGCTACACCTTC
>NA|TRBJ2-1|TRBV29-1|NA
CSVARSSSYNEQFF
TGCAGCGTGGCAAGGTCAAGCTCCTACAATGAGCAGTTCTTC
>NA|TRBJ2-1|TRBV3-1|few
CASSQDIREVAYNEQFF
TGTGCCAGCAGCCAAGATATAAGGGAAGTCGCCTACAATGAGCAGTTCTTC
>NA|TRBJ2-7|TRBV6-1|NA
CALRDGHYEQYF
TGTGCCCTCAGGGACGGACACTACGAGCAGTACTTC
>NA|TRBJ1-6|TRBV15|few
CATSREDPLDSPLHF
TGTGCCACCAGCAGAGAGGACCCGCTCGATTCACCCCTCCACTTT
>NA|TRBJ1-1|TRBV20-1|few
CSASWGPDPEAFF
TGCAGTGCTAGCTGGGGGCCGGACCCTGAAGCTTTCTTT
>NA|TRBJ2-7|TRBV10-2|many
CASSPQRTRYEQYF
TGCGCCAGCAGCCCACAGCGGACTCGCTACGAGCAGTACTTC
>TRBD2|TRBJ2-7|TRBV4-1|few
CASSHQLAASSYEQYF
TGCGCCAGCAGCCACCAACTAGCGGCGAGCTCCTACGAGCAGTACTTC
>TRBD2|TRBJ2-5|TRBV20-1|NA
CSARDWGLAGTGKTQYF
TGCAGTGCTAGAGATTGGGGACTAGCGGGCACAGGGAAGACCCAGTACTTC
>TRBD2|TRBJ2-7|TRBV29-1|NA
CSVLGGIRSYEQYF
TGCAGCGTTCTCGGGGGGATCCGCTCCTACGAGCAGTACTTC
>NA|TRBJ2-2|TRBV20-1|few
CSACDTSTGELFF
TGCAGTGCTTGTGACACTTCCACCGGGGAGCTGTTTTTT
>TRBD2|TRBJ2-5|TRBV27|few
CASSWLAGPQETQYF
TGTGCCAGCAGTTGGCTAGCGGGTCCCCAAGAGACCCAGTACTTC
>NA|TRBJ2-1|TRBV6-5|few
CASSYGASGRGYNEQFF
TGTGCCAGCAGTTACGGGGCTAGTGGGAGGGGGTACAATGAGCAGTTCTTC
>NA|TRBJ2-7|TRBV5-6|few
CASSFLDRRPSSYEQYF
TGTGCCAGCAGCTTCCTTGATCGGCGACCCAGTAGCTACGAGCAGTACTTC